This T cell receptor (beta chain) is from a study of blood T cell repertoires in COVID-19. Whole-study context: Samples came from the United States, Italy and Spain, spanning acute and convalescent COVID-19.

The method was immunoSEQ multiplex PCR; TCRdb's version includes in-frame clones alone and lacks a portion of them. The sample records roughly 200,000 clones, more than 60% being singletons. V gave up 1 base and J gave up 0 bases, with 16 bases separating them. Germline-derived CDR1 and CDR2 are MNHGY and SAAAGT. This CDR3 has 18 amino acids. This TCR was recovered from a man in his forties or fifties who had recovered from COVID-19. Sequencing used peripheral blood. The chain combines TRBV6-8 with TRBJ2-1, with D maybe TRBD1 (7 bases). The CDR3 bases are TGTGCCAGCAGTTACTGTCCAGGGGGGTCGAGCTCCTACAATGAGCAGTTCTTC. It yields the protein CASSYCPGGSSSYNEQFF.